This T cell receptor (beta chain) was observed in a study of blood T cell repertoires in COVID-19. V was clipped by 3 bases and J by 7 bases; unmatched bases: 5. CDR1 and CDR2 (germline): SGHRS, YFSETQ. The CDR3 totals 14 residues. Some clones are missing from TCRdb's copy, which holds only in-frame ones; the method was immunoSEQ multiplex PCR. The data contain about 400,000 clones, around 86% of them singletons. This clone was seen only a few times. The J gene is TRBJ1-1, the V gene TRBV5-1; 11 nucleotides agree with TRBD1. The sequencing sample was made of peripheral blood. The clonotype originates from a human donor in a cohort sampled during active COVID-19. The CDR3 DNA sequence: TGCGCCAGCAGCTGGGGACAGGGGGGTGATGAAGCTTTCTTT. Translation gives CASSWGQGGDEAFF.